Following are 20 T cell receptor beta chains from one sample sequenced in a study of blood T cell repertoires in COVID-19. The protocol was immunoSEQ multiplex PCR, while the TCRdb copy is restricted to in-frame clones and leaves out a portion. The sample lists roughly 300,000 clones; about 85% were seen once. Sequences were obtained from peripheral blood. The origin of the receptors is a human donor in a cohort sampled during active COVID-19.

The chain carries TRBV28 and TRBJ2-1; D is undetermined. The germline V and J ends were trimmed by 2 bases and 7 bases, with 9 bases remaining between them. Germline values: CDR1 MDHEN, CDR2 SYDVKM. This CDR3 has 13 amino acids. CDR3 in DNA: TGTGCCAGCAGTTTAAAGCTTTCTAATGAGCAGTTCTTC. Translation gives CASSLKLSNEQFF.

This rearrangement joins TRBV30 to TRBJ1-1, with TRBD1 matching over 8 bases. Germline CDR1 is GTSNPN and CDR2 is SVGIG (reference sequence). V lost 3 bases and J lost 6; bases outside the gene matches: 9. This CDR3 has 14 amino acids. CDR3 sequence (DNA): TGTGCCTGGAGGGACAGGGTTGGAGGGTCTGAAGCTTTCTTT. Amino acid sequence: CAWRDRVGGSEAFF.

This clone has just one count. One junction end does not reproduce the germline sequence, and a read error may be involved. The rearrangement uses TRBV5-7 and TRBJ1-4; D ambiguous. TRBV5-7 is flagged as an ORF with uncertain function. The CDR3 covers 12 residues. DNA of the CDR3: TGTGCCAGCAAGGAGATCCGGGTCTGGAGGAAATTT. Translating it yields CASKEIRVWRKF.

Of note for this clone: An end of the junction differs from the germline gene, which may be a read error. The CDR3 DNA follows: TGTGCCAGCAATTTACAGGTCTTGCAGCCCCAGCATTTT. Encoded protein: CASNLQVLQPQHF. The chain has TRBV28 and TRBJ1-5; tentative D call: TRBD1 (5 bases). This CDR3 comprises 13 residues. Germline CDR1 is MDHEN and CDR2 is SYDVKM.

The genes are TRBV24-1 and TRBJ2-3; D remains ambiguous. V was clipped by 5 bases and J by 5 bases, with 4 bases between them. CDR3 length: 11 residues. Germline values: CDR1 KGHDR, CDR2 SFDVKD. The CDR3 DNA sequence: TGTGCCACCAGTGGAGGAGATACGCAGTATTTT. Residues: CATSGGDTQYF.

This CDR3 is CASREATGANVLTF. The CDR3 DNA follows: TGTGCCAGCAGGGAGGCAACTGGGGCCAACGTCCTGACTTTC. The chain has TRBV27 and TRBJ2-6, with D possibly being TRBD2 (5 bases). Germline V CDR1 and CDR2: MNHEY, SMNVEV (reference sequence). This CDR3 comprises 14 residues. V lost 6 bases and J lost 2, with 8 bases in between. Variable domain in full (rest from reference TRBV27 and TRBJ2-6): EAQVTQNPRYLITVTGKKLTVTCSQNMNHEYMSWYRQDPGLGLRQIYYSMNVEVTDKGDVPEGYKVSRKEKRNFPLILESPSPNQTSLYFCASREATGANVLTFGAGSRLTVL.

This chain links TRBV5-1 with TRBJ2-1, with D tentatively TRBD2 (6 bases). CDR1 and CDR2 (germline): SGHRS, YFSETQ. V lost 4 bases to trimming and J lost 5 bases, with 19 bases between them. The CDR3 loop spans 16 amino acids. CDR3 in amino acids: CASSPRGAGSNNEQFF. Written as DNA, the CDR3 is TGCGCCAGCAGCCCCCGTGGAGCGGGCTCGAACAATGAGCAGTTCTTC.

The chain has TRBV10-3 and TRBJ1-1; 7 bases map to TRBD1. The CDR3 contains 12 residues. V dropped 2 bases and J dropped 6; count of bases not matched to a gene: 0. Germline V gene sequence: CDR1 ENHRY, CDR2 SYGVKD. The CDR3 protein is CAISETGAEAFF. CDR3 bases: TGTGCCATCAGTGAGACAGGGGCTGAAGCTTTCTTT.

This chain uses TRBV5-1 with TRBJ2-1; D gene uncertain. The germline V gene has CDR1 SGHRS and CDR2 YFSETQ. The CDR3 has 14 residues. V lost 0 bases to trimming and J lost 4 bases, with 8 bases between them. CDR3 loop: CASSLDGEYNEQFF. The CDR3 nucleotides read TGCGCCAGCAGCTTGGACGGAGAGTACAATGAGCAGTTCTTC. The whole variable domain, remainder taken from reference TRBV5-1 and TRBJ2-1, is KAGVTQTPRYLIKTRGQQVTLSCSPISGHRSVSWYQQTPGQGLQFLFEYFSETQRNKGNFPGRFSGRQFSNSRSEMNVSTLELGDSALYLCASSLDGEYNEQFFGPGTRLTVL.

The genes are TRBV9 and TRBJ2-2; D is perhaps TRBD2 (7 bases). Germline-derived CDR1 and CDR2 are SGDLS and YYNGEE. The CDR3 consists of 15 residues. Trimming pared 1 base from V and 6 bases from J, leaving 13 bases between. The CDR3 loop is CASSVRGRAPGELFF. In nucleotides, the CDR3 is TGTGCCAGCAGCGTAAGGGGGAGGGCCCCCGGGGAGCTGTTTTTT.

This chain links TRBV28 with TRBJ2-1; 10 nucleotides agree with TRBD2. The CDR3 length is 15 residues. V gave up 8 bases and J gave up 0 bases; unmatched junction bases: 4. Germline V lookup: CDR1 MDHEN, CDR2 SYDVKM. The CDR3 loop is CASEASGSSYNEQFF. DNA for the CDR3: TGTGCCAGCGAGGCTAGCGGGAGCTCCTACAATGAGCAGTTCTTC.

The chain joins TRBV5-5 to TRBJ1-6; TRBD1 might be the D (5 bases). The CDR3 is 16 residues long. In germline, CDR1 is SGHKS, CDR2 YYEKEE (reference sequence). Trimming shortened V by 4 bases and J by 0 bases, and 11 bases separated the two germline ends. The CDR3 protein is CASSRTDSSYNSPLHF. The CDR3 DNA is TGTGCCAGCAGCCGGACCGACAGCTCCTATAATTCACCCCTCCACTTT.

This chain connects TRBV5-1 to TRBJ1-2; no firm D call. V lost 0 bases and J 6 bases, leaving 6 bases between the germline ends. Germline V gives CDR1 SGHRS, CDR2 YFSETQ. This CDR3 region has 12 residues. The CDR3 region is CASSLDNNGYTF. The CDR3 coding sequence is TGCGCCAGCAGCTTGGACAATAATGGCTACACCTTC.

In this sample, this clone turned up once. The chain joins TRBV2 to TRBJ1-5, with no clear D. The V gene's germline CDR1 is SNHLY and CDR2 FYNNEI. There are 14 residues in the CDR3. Trimming pared 1 base from V and 6 bases from J, leaving 10 bases between. The CDR3 protein is CASSEGALGQPQHF. DNA for the CDR3: TGTGCCAGCAGTGAAGGGGCGTTGGGTCAGCCCCAGCATTTT.

The sample holds one count of this clone. The chain employs TRBV30 and TRBJ2-1; tentatively, D is TRBD2 (5 bases). CDR1 is GTSNPN and CDR2 is SVGIG in the germline V gene (reference sequence). This CDR3 is 12 amino acids long. The CDR3 loop is CADSNYINEQFF. In DNA, the CDR3 is TGTGCGGACTCCAATTATATCAATGAGCAGTTCTTC.

This rearrangement joins TRBV25-1 to TRBJ2-3, with D uncertain. Per germline, CDR1 MGHDK and CDR2 SYGVNS. The CDR3 covers 13 residues. Trimming stripped 4 bases from V and 1 base from J, with 6 bases between. The CDR3 DNA reads as TGTGCCAGCAGTGCTGGAGGCACAGATACGCAGTATTTT. Translation: CASSAGGTDTQYF.

To note about this clone: This same CDR3 is encoded by further DNA sequences in the sample. This rearrangement joins TRBV6-5 to TRBJ1-2; tentative D call: TRBD1 (6 bases). Germline V lookup: CDR1 MNHEY, CDR2 SVGAGI. Deletions cut 0 bases from V and 8 bases from J, with 10 bases between. The CDR3 is made up of 13 amino acids. CDR3 bases: TGTGCCAGCAGTTACTCCAGGGGCGGGGGCTACACCTTC. This encodes CASSYSRGGGYTF.

The chain uses TRBV9 and TRBJ2-3; D possibly corresponds to TRBD1 (6 bases). Germline assignment: CDR1 SGDLS and CDR2 YYNGEE. Deletions cut 4 bases from V and 1 base from J, with 10 bases between. This CDR3 has 14 residues. CDR3 DNA: TGTGCCAGCAGCCTTTGGACAGGCACAGATACGCAGTATTTT. Protein: CASSLWTGTDTQYF.

The V and J genes are TRBV6-5 and TRBJ1-2, with 7 bases that match TRBD1. The ends lost 4 bases at V and 4 bases at J; junction bases unmatched: 3. This CDR3 spans 13 amino acids. Germline loops: CDR1 MNHEY, CDR2 SVGAGI. CDR3 amino acids: CASSSTGVYGYTF. CDR3 coding DNA: TGTGCCAGCAGTTCAACAGGGGTCTATGGCTACACCTTC.

CDR3 in DNA: TGCAGTGCCCCCCGACAAGGAGGCTACACCTTC. Its protein is CSAPRQGGYTF. The V gene is TRBV20-1, the J gene TRBJ1-2; D is unclear. Trimming stripped 6 bases from V and 8 bases from J, with 13 bases between. This CDR3 has 11 residues. Germline CDR1 reads DFQATT; CDR2 reads SNEGSKA (reference sequence).